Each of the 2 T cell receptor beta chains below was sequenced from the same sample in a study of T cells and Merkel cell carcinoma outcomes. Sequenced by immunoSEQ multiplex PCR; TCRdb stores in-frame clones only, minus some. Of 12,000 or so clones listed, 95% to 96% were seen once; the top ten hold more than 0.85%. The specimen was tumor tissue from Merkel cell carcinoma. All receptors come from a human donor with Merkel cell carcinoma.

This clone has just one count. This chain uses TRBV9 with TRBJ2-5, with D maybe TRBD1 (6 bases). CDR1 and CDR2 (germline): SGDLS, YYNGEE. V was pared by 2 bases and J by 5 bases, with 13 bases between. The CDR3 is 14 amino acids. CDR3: CASSVSPGAETQYF. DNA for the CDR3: TGTGCCAGCAGCGTTTCCCCAGGGGCGGAGACCCAGTACTTC. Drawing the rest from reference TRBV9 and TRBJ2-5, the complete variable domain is DSGVTQTPKHLITATGQRVTLRCSPRSGDLSVYWYQQSLDQGLQFLIQYYNGEERAKGNILERFSAQQFPDLHSELNLSSLELGDSALYFCASSVSPGAETQYFGPGTRLLVL.

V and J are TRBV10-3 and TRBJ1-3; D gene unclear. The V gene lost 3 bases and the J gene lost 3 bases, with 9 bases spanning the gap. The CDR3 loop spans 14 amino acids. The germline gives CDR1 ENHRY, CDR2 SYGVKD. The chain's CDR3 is CAISERTDGNTIYF. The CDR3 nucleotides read TGTGCCATCAGTGAAAGGACTGATGGAAACACCATATATTTT.